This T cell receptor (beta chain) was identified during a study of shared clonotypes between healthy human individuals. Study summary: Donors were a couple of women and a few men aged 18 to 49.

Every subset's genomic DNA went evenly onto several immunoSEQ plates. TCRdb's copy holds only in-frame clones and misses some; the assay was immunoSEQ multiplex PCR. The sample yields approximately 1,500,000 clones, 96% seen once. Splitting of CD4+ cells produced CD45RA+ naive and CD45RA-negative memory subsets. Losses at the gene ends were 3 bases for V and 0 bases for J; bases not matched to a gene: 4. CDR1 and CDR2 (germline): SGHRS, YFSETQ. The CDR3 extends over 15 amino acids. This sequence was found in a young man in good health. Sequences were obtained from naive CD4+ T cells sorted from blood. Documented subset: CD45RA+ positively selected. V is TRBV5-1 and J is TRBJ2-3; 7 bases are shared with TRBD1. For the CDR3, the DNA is TGCGCCAGCAGCTGGACAGGAACTAGCACAGATACGCAGTATTTT. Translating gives CASSWTGTSTDTQYF. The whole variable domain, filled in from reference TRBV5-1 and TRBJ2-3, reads KAGVTQTPRYLIKTRGQQVTLSCSPISGHRSVSWYQQTPGQGLQFLFEYFSETQRNKGNFPGRFSGRQFSNSRSEMNVSTLELGDSALYLCASSWTGTSTDTQYFGPGTRLTVL.